These 4 T cell receptor beta chains originate from one sample sequenced in a study of shared clonotypes between healthy human individuals. Profiling relied on immunoSEQ multiplex PCR, and the TCRdb table lists in-frame clones only, not all of them. The repertoire holds nearly 750,000 clones, with over 55% as singletons. Input material: memory CD4+ T cells sorted from blood. Subset noted: CD45RA-negative fraction. The source is a woman aged 30 to 39 in good health.

This chain joins TRBV11-2 and TRBJ2-7, with D perhaps given as TRBD1 or TRBD2 (6 bases each). Trimming removed 3 bases from V and 3 bases from J, with 12 bases in between. This CDR3 spans 14 amino acids. Per germline, CDR1 SGHAT and CDR2 FQNNGV. In nucleotides, the CDR3 is TGTGCCAGCAGCTTCGGAGGGGGGTTCTACGAGCAGTACTTC. Its protein product is CASSFGGGFYEQYF.

This clone was detected only a few times. The J gene is TRBJ2-6, the V gene TRBV5-1; 12 bases are shared with TRBD2. After removal of 4 bases from V and 3 bases from J, the junction contained 8 bases not matched to a gene. The CDR3 extends over 18 amino acids. CDR1 SGHRS and CDR2 YFSETQ come from the germline V gene. Here the CDR3 DNA reads TGCGCCAGCAGCCAGCTAGCGGGAGGGCCAGTTGGGGCCAACGTCCTGACTTTC. Translating it yields CASSQLAGGPVGANVLTF.

The chain is built from TRBV7-2 and TRBJ1-4, with D perhaps TRBD1 (5 bases). The germline V and J ends were trimmed by 2 bases and 7 bases, with 17 bases remaining between them. The CDR3 covers 16 residues. The germline V gene encodes CDR1 SGHTA and CDR2 FQGNSA. In DNA, the CDR3 is TGTGCCAGCAGCTTATCGGACGGGACTATGAGTGAAAAACTGTTTTTT. This translates into CASSLSDGTMSEKLFF.

The chain links TRBV18 to TRBJ2-7, with D maybe TRBD1 (6 bases). The V and J ends lost 3 bases and 4 bases respectively, with 16 bases between them. This CDR3 contains 15 residues. Germline CDR1 is KGHSH and CDR2 is LQKENI. CDR3 coding DNA: TGTGCCAGCTCACCCGTAGCAGGGACAAGGTACGAGCAGTACTTC. Translating it yields CASSPVAGTRYEQYF.